What follows are 5 T cell receptor beta chains derived from one specimen sequenced in a study of blood T cell repertoires in COVID-19. The table came from immunoSEQ multiplex PCR; TCRdb's copy has only in-frame clones and leaves some out. The table lists about 16,000 clones, about 86% of them singletons, with roughly 2.6% in the top ten. The sequencing input was peripheral blood. All receptors come from a human donor in a cohort sampled during active COVID-19.

The CDR3 protein is CASSGQGNTEAFF. CDR3 nucleotide sequence: TGTGCCAGCAGTGGACAGGGTAACACTGAAGCTTTCTTT. The rearrangement joins TRBV7-2 to TRBJ1-1; 8 bases are shared with TRBD1. The CDR3 spans 13 residues. Germline V gives CDR1 SGHTA, CDR2 FQGNSA. V trimming: 6 bases; J trimming: 2 bases; junction bases outside the gene matches: 2.

This rearrangement joins TRBV7-9 to TRBJ1-2, with TRBD1 matching 7 bases. V lost 1 base to trimming and J lost 3 bases; unmatched junction nucleotides: 8. The CDR3 has 16 residues. Germline V CDR1 and CDR2: SEHNR, FQNEAQ (reference sequence). The chain's CDR3 is CASSLDGDSSHYGYTF. The CDR3 DNA is TGTGCCAGCAGCTTAGATGGGGACAGTTCTCACTATGGCTACACCTTC.

The gene calls are TRBV6-4 and TRBJ2-1, with 7 nucleotides matching TRBD1. With 3 bases clipped from V and 9 bases from J, the junction kept 11 bases outside the gene matches. The CDR3 runs 15 residues. Germline-derived CDR1 and CDR2 are MRHNA and SNTAGT. Here the CDR3 reads CASSEEGTGEIEQFF. CDR3 nucleotide sequence: TGTGCCAGCAGTGAAGAAGGTACAGGGGAAATTGAGCAGTTCTTC.

This chain's CDR3 is CASSARTGTYEQYF. CDR3 sequence (DNA): TGTGCCAGTAGCGCACGGACGGGAACCTACGAGCAGTACTTC. The chain employs TRBV19 and TRBJ2-7; weak D call: TRBD2 (5 bases). Deletions cut 6 bases from V and 2 bases from J, with 14 bases between. Per the germline V gene, CDR1 is LNHDA and CDR2 is SQIVND (reference sequence). The CDR3 length is 14 residues. Variable domain in full (rest from reference TRBV19 and TRBJ2-7): DGGITQSPKYLFRKEGQNVTLSCEQNLNHDAMYWYRQDPGQGLRLIYYSQIVNDFQKGDIAEGYSVSREKKESFPLTVTSAQKNPTAFYLCASSARTGTYEQYFGPGTRLTVT.

In this sample, this clone turned up once. The chain recombines TRBV19 with TRBJ1-1; possible D gene TRBD1, 6 bases. This CDR3 is built from 13 residues. Germline-derived CDR1 and CDR2 are LNHDA and SQIVND (reference sequence). The ends were cut back, 8 bases at V and 1 base at J, with 11 bases in the middle. Written as DNA, the CDR3 is TGTGCCAGTTCGGACAGACCGAACACTGAAGCTTTCTTT. Amino acid sequence: CASSDRPNTEAFF.